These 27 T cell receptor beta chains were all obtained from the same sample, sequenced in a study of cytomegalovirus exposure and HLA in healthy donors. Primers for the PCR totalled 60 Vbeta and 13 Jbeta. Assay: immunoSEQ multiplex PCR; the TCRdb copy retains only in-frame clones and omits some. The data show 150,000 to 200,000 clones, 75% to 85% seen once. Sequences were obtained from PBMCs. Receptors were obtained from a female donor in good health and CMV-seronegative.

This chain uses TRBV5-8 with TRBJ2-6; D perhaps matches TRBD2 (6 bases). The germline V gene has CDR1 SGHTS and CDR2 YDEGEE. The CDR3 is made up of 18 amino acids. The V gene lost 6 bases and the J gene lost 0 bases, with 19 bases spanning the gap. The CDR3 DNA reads TGTGCCAGCAACGATCCGGGACTGGGAAGCTCTGGGGCCAACGTCCTGACTTTC. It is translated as CASNDPGLGSSGANVLTF.

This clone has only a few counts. The CDR3 loop reads CASSGSGSGAKNIQYF. In DNA, the CDR3 is TGTGCCAGCAGTGGAAGCGGGAGTGGAGCCAAAAACATTCAGTACTTC. The rearrangement uses TRBV28 and TRBJ2-4; 8 nucleotides align to TRBD2. Germline V CDR1 and CDR2: MDHEN, SYDVKM. V was pared by 5 bases and J by 0 bases, with 6 bases of the junction left unmatched. This CDR3 spans 16 amino acids.

CDR3 amino acids: CASSSRGRTDTQYF. The CDR3 DNA sequence: TGTGCCAGCAGCTCCAGGGGGCGCACAGATACGCAGTATTTT. The gene calls are TRBV28 and TRBJ2-3, with 8 bases that match TRBD1. J was trimmed by 1 base and V by 6 bases; bases with no gene match: 3. CDR1 and CDR2 from the germline V gene are MDHEN and SYDVKM. The CDR3 is 14 amino acids.

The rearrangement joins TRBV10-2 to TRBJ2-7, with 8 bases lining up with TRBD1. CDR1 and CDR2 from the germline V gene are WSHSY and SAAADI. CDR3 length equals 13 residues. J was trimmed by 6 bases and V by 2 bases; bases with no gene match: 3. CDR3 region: CASSETGGSEQYF. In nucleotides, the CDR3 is TGCGCCAGCAGTGAGACAGGGGGGAGCGAGCAGTACTTC.

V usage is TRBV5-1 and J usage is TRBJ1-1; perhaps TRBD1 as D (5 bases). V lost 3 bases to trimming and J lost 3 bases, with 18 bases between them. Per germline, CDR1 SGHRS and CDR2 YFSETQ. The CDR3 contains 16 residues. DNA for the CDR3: TGCGCCAGCAGCTCGGACGCGGGAACGGGGGACACTGAAGCTTTCTTT. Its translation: CASSSDAGTGDTEAFF.

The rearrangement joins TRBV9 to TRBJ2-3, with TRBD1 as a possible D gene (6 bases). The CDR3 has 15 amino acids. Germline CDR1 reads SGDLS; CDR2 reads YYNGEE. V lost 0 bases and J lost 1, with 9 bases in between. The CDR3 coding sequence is TGTGCCAGCAGCGTAGGGGGGCCGGGCACAGATACGCAGTATTTT. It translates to CASSVGGPGTDTQYF.

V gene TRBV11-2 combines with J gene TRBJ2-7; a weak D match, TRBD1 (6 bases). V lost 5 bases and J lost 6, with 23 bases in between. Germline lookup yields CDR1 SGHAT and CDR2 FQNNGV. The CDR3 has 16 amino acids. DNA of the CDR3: TGTGCCAGCAGCCCAGGTGTGAGGGTCCTGGGGGCCGAGCAGTACTTC. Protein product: CASSPGVRVLGAEQYF.

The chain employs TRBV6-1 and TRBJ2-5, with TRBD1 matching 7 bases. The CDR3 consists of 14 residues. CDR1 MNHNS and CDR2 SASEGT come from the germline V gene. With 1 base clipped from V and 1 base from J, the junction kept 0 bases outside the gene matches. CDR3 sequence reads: CASSEGTGQETQYF. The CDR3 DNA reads TGTGCCAGCAGTGAAGGGACAGGCCAAGAGACCCAGTACTTC.

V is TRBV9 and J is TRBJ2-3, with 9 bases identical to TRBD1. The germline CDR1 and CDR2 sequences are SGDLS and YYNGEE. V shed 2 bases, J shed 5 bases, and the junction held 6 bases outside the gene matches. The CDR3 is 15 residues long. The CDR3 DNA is TGTGCCAGCAGCGTGGCCGGGACAGGGTTAGATACGCAGTATTTT. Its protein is CASSVAGTGLDTQYF.

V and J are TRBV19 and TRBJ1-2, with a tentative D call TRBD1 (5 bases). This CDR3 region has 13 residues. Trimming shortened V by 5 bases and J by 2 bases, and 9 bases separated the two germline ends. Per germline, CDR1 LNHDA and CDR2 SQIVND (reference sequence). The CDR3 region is CASSFDRNYGYTF. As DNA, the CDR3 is TGTGCCAGTAGTTTTGACAGAAACTATGGCTACACCTTC.

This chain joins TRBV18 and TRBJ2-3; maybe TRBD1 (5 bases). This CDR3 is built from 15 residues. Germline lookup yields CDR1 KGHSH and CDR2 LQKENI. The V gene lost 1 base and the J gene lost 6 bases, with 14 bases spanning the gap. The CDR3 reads CASSPRTGLGDTQYF. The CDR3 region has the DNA TGTGCCAGCTCACCACGAACAGGTCTTGGGGATACGCAGTATTTT.

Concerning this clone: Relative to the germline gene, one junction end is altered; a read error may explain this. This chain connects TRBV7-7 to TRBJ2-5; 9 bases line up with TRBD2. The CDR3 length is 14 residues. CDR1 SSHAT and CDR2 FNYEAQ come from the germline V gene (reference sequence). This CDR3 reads CASSHSGGRETQYF. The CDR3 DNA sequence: TGTGCTAGCAGCCATAGCGGGGGTCGCGAGACCCAGTACTTC. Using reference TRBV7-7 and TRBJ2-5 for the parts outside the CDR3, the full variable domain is GAGVSQSPRYKVTKRGQDVTLRCDPISSHATLYWYQQALGQGPEFLTYFNYEAQPDKSGLPSDRFSAERPEGSISTLTIQRTEQRDSAMYRCASSHSGGRETQYFGPGTRLLVL.

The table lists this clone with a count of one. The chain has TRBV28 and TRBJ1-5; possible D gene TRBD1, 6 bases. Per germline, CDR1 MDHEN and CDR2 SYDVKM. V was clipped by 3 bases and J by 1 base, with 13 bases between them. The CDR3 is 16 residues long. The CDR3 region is CASSFRGQGSNQPQHF. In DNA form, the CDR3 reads TGTGCCAGCAGTTTCAGGGGCCAGGGGAGCAATCAGCCCCAGCATTTT. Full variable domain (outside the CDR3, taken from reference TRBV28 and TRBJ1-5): DVKVTQSSRYLVKRTGEKVFLECVQDMDHENMFWYRQDPGLGLRLIYFSYDVKMKEKGDIPEGYSVSREKKERFSLILESASTNQTSMYLCASSFRGQGSNQPQHFGDGTRLSIL.

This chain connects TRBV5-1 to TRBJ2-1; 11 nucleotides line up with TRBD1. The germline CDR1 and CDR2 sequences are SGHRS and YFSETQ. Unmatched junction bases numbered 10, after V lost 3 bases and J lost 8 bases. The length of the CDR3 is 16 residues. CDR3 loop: CASSSGTGGFVHEQFF. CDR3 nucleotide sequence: TGCGCCAGCAGCTCTGGGACAGGGGGTTTTGTCCATGAGCAGTTCTTC.

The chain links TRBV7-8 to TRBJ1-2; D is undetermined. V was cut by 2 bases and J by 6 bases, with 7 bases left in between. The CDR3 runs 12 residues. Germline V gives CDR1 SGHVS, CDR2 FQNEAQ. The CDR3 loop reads CASSLRGDGYTF. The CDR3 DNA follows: TGTGCCAGCAGCTTAAGAGGTGATGGCTACACCTTC.

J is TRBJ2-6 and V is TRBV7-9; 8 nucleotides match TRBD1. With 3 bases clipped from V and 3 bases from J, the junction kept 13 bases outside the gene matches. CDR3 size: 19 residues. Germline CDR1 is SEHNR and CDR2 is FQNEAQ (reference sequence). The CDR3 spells CASSLSIDRGLSGANVLTF. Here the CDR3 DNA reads TGTGCCAGCAGCTTGTCCATCGACAGGGGTTTAAGTGGGGCCAACGTCCTGACTTTC. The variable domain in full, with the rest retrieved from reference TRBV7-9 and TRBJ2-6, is DTGVSQNPRHKITKRGQNVTFRCDPISEHNRLYWYRQTLGQGPEFLTYFQNEAQLEKSRLLSDRFSAERPKGSFSTLEIQRTEQGDSAMYLCASSLSIDRGLSGANVLTFGAGSRLTVL.

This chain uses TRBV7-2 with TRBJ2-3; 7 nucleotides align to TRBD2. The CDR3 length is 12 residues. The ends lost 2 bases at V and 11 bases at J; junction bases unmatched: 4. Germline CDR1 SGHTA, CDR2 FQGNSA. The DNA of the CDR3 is TGTGCCAGCAGCTTATTTGGGGGGGGGCAGTATTTT. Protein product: CASSLFGGGQYF. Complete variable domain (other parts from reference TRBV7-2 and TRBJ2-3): GAGVSQSPSNKVTEKGKDVELRCDPISGHTALYWYRQSLGQGLEFLIYFQGNSAPDKSGLPSDRFSAERTGGSVSTLTIQRTQQEDSAVYLCASSLFGGGQYFGPGTRLTVL.

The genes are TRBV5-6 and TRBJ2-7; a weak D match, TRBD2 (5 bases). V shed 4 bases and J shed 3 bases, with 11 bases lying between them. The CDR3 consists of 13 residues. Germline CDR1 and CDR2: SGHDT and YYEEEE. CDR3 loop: CASSPLGLYEQYF. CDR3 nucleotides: TGTGCCAGCAGCCCCCTCGGACTCTACGAGCAGTACTTC. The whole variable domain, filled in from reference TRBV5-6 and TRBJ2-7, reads DAGVTQSPTHLIKTRGQQVTLRCSPKSGHDTVSWYQQALGQGPQFIFQYYEEEERQRGNFPDRFSGHQFPNYSSELNVNALLLGDSALYLCASSPLGLYEQYFGPGTRLTVT.

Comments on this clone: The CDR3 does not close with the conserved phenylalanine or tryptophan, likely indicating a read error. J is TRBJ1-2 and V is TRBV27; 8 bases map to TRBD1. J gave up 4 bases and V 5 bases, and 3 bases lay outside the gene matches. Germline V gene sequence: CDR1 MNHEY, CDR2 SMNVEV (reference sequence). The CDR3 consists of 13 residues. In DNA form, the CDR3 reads TGTGCCAGCAGTAGACAGGGGACCTATGGCTACACCTCC. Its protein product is CASSRQGTYGYTS.

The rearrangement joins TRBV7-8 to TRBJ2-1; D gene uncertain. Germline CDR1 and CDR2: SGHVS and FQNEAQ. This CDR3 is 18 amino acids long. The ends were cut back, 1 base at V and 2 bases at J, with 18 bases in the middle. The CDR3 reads CASSLVTRRSSPYNEQFF. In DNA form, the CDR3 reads TGTGCCAGCAGCTTAGTTACGCGTAGGAGCTCCCCCTACAATGAGCAGTTCTTC.

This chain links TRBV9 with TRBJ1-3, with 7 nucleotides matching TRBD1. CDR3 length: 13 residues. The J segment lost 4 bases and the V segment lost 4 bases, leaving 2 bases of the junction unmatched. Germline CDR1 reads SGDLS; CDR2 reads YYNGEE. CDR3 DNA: TGTGCCAGCAGCCGGGACAGAGGAAACACCATATATTTT. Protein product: CASSRDRGNTIYF.

The CDR3 DNA reads TGTGCCAGCAGCCGCACACCGGGACAGATAAACATTCAGTACTTC. This gives the protein CASSRTPGQINIQYF. V usage is TRBV28 and J usage is TRBJ2-4; TRBD1 aligns across 7 bases. Germline V lookup: CDR1 MDHEN, CDR2 SYDVKM. V dropped 6 bases and J dropped 6; count of bases not matched to a gene: 11. The CDR3 covers 15 residues.

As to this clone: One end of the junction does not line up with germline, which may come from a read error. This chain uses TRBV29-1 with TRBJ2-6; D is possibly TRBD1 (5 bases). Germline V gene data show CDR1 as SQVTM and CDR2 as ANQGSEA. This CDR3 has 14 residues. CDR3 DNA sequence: TGCAGCGTTGCGCTGGGGTTAGGGGCCAACGGCCTGACTTTC. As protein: CSVALGLGANGLTF.

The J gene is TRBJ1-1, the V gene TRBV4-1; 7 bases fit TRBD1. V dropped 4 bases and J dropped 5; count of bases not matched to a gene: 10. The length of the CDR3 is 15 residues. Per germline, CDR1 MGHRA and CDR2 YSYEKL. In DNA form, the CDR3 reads TGCGCCAGCAGCCGGATGTTGACAGGGACGACTGAAGCTTTCTTT. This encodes CASSRMLTGTTEAFF.

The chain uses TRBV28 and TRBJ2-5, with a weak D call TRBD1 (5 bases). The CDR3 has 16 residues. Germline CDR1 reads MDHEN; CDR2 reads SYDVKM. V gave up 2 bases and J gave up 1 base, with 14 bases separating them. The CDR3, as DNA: TGTGCCAGCAGTTTAAGGGGCAGCCCTTTCCAAGAGACCCAGTACTTC. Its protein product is CASSLRGSPFQETQYF. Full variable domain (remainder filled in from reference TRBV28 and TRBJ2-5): DVKVTQSSRYLVKRTGEKVFLECVQDMDHENMFWYRQDPGLGLRLIYFSYDVKMKEKGDIPEGYSVSREKKERFSLILESASTNQTSMYLCASSLRGSPFQETQYFGPGTRLLVL.

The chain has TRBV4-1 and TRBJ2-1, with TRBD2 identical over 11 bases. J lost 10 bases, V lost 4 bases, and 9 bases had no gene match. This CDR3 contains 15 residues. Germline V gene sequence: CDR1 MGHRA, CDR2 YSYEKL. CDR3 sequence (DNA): TGCGCCAGCAGCCCGGGACTAGCGGAGGTCGGGGAGCAGTTCTTC. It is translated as CASSPGLAEVGEQFF.

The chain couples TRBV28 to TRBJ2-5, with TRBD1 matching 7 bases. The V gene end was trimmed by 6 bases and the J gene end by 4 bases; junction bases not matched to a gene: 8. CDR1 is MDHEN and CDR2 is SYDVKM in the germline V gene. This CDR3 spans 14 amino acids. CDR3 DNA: TGTGCCAGCAGCCCGGGACAGATCGCAGAGACCCAGTACTTC. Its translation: CASSPGQIAETQYF.